Below are 28 T cell receptor beta chains sequenced from a single sample in a study of cytomegalovirus exposure and HLA in healthy donors. This PCR relied on a set of 60 Vbeta primers and 13 Jbeta primers. Produced via immunoSEQ multiplex PCR; TCRdb's table is partial and in-frame only. The sample includes over 110,000 clones, roughly 80% of them seen just once. The sequencing input was PBMCs. The origin of the receptors is a woman in her 50s in good health and CMV-seropositive.

The chain is built from TRBV4-3 and TRBJ1-5; 7 nucleotides agree with TRBD1. Germline CDR1 LGHNA, CDR2 YSLEER. V shed 4 bases and J 6 bases; nucleotides not matched to a gene: 3. The CDR3 loop spans 13 amino acids. The CDR3, as DNA: TGCGCCAGCAGCCCTCAGGGGGGTCAGCCCCAGCATTTT. Protein: CASSPQGGQPQHF.

This clone came up a few times. Written as DNA, the CDR3 is TGCGCCAGCAGCTTGGAGGGGACAGGGGATGAAAAACTGTTTTTT. The encoded protein is CASSLEGTGDEKLFF. The V and J genes are TRBV5-1 and TRBJ1-4, with 10 bases aligning to TRBD1. CDR3 length equals 15 residues. V shed 0 bases and J 6 bases; nucleotides not matched to a gene: 2. Looked up from germline, CDR1 is SGHRS and CDR2 is YFSETQ.

The chain links TRBV9 to TRBJ2-5; 9 nucleotides line up with TRBD2. The CDR3 consists of 15 residues. Unmatched junction bases numbered 4, after V lost 0 bases and J lost 4 bases. The germline CDR1 and CDR2 sequences are SGDLS and YYNGEE. CDR3 bases: TGTGCCAGCAGCGTAGGCGGGGGGGTGGGAGAGACCCAGTACTTC. Translating it yields CASSVGGGVGETQYF.

The chain joins TRBV4-2 to TRBJ1-3, with D possibly being TRBD1 (5 bases). CDR1 and CDR2 from the germline V gene are LGHNA and YNFKEQ. The length of the CDR3 is 17 residues. V was cut by 0 bases and J by 7 bases, with 19 bases left in between. This CDR3 reads CASSQDSMRGRGNTIYF. In DNA, the CDR3 is TGTGCCAGCAGCCAAGACTCAATGCGGGGGAGAGGGAACACCATATATTTT.

The genes are TRBV5-1 and TRBJ2-7, with D possibly TRBD1 on 8 matching bases. The V end was cut by 3 bases, the J end by 2 bases, with 15 bases between. Germline loops: CDR1 SGHRS, CDR2 YFSETQ. There are 15 residues in the CDR3. As DNA, the CDR3 is TGCGCCAGCAGCTCACAGGGGGGGAGGCCCTACGAGCAGTACTTC. It encodes CASSSQGGRPYEQYF.

The CDR3 sequence: CASSRDRGLRDTEAFF. For the CDR3, the DNA is TGTGCCAGCAGCAGGGACAGGGGATTGCGGGACACTGAAGCTTTCTTT. The J gene is TRBJ1-1, the V gene TRBV7-9; 10 nucleotides match TRBD1. The ends lost 5 bases at V and 3 bases at J; junction bases unmatched: 9. CDR1 SEHNR and CDR2 FQNEAQ come from the germline V gene (reference sequence). The CDR3 spans 16 residues.

V and J are TRBV6-5 and TRBJ2-1; 9 bases agree with TRBD1. Germline-derived CDR1 and CDR2 are MNHEY and SVGAGI. The CDR3 length is 13 residues. Losses at the gene ends were 6 bases for V and 9 bases for J; bases not matched to a gene: 6. In DNA form, the CDR3 reads TGTGCCAGCAGGACCGGGACAGGGTTTGAGCAGTTCTTC. This sequence encodes CASRTGTGFEQFF.

The chain recombines TRBV19 with TRBJ1-4; no clear D. V lost 6 bases and J 0 bases, leaving 17 bases between the germline ends. This CDR3 spans 17 amino acids. Germline CDR1 is LNHDA and CDR2 is SQIVND (reference sequence). CDR3 region: CASSRNRQTATNEKLFF. CDR3 in DNA: TGTGCCAGTAGCCGTAACCGACAAACCGCAACTAATGAAAAACTGTTTTTT.

This clone was counted between two and nine times. The chain employs TRBV5-1 and TRBJ1-1; possibly TRBD1 for D (5 bases). Germline loops: CDR1 SGHRS, CDR2 YFSETQ. Trimming pared 4 bases from V and 1 base from J, leaving 11 bases between. This CDR3 comprises 14 residues. The CDR3 is CASSRDTGNTEAFF. As DNA, the CDR3 is TGCGCCAGCAGCCGTGATACAGGGAACACTGAAGCTTTCTTT.

This sequence joins TRBV20-1 and TRBJ2-1; the D is unclear. The CDR3 is 9 residues long. Germline CDR1 DFQATT, CDR2 SNEGSKA (reference sequence). The CDR3 DNA reads TGCAGCATCTACAATGAGCAGTTCTTC. Amino acid sequence: CSIYNEQFF.

The V and J genes are TRBV19 and TRBJ1-5, with D possibly matching TRBD1 (5 bases). The V and J ends lost 5 bases and 4 bases respectively, with 12 bases between them. Per the germline V gene, CDR1 is LNHDA and CDR2 is SQIVND (reference sequence). The CDR3 consists of 14 residues. CDR3 loop: CASSPSGGNQPQHF. The CDR3 DNA sequence: TGTGCCAGTAGTCCCTCGGGGGGTAATCAGCCCCAGCATTTT. Looking up the rest from reference TRBV19 and TRBJ1-5 gives the full variable domain: DGGITQSPKYLFRKEGQNVTLSCEQNLNHDAMYWYRQDPGQGLRLIYYSQIVNDFQKGDIAEGYSVSREKKESFPLTVTSAQKNPTAFYLCASSPSGGNQPQHFGDGTRLSIL.

The J gene is TRBJ1-5, the V gene TRBV27; possible D gene TRBD1, 5 bases. The germline gives CDR1 MNHEY, CDR2 SMNVEV (reference sequence). The CDR3 has 14 amino acids. Trimming pared 3 bases from V and 6 bases from J, leaving 12 bases between. As DNA, the CDR3 is TGTGCCAGCAGTTTTCGCGGAGGGACTCAGCCCCAGCATTTT. Translation: CASSFRGGTQPQHF.

This rearrangement joins TRBV4-3 to TRBJ2-5; 7 bases are a match to TRBD2. V lost 0 bases to trimming and J lost 2 bases; unmatched junction nucleotides: 6. The length of the CDR3 is 16 residues. The germline CDR1 and CDR2 sequences are LGHNA and YSLEER. The CDR3 protein is CASSQEGGTFQETQYF. The CDR3 DNA is TGCGCCAGCAGCCAAGAGGGGGGGACGTTTCAAGAGACCCAGTACTTC.

This clone was seen a few times. The genes are TRBV5-1 and TRBJ2-3, with 13 bases lining up with TRBD2. The germline CDR1 and CDR2 sequences are SGHRS and YFSETQ. V was clipped by 0 bases and J by 8 bases; unmatched bases: 6. The CDR3 is 16 residues long. In DNA, the CDR3 is TGCGCCAGCAGCTTGGAACTAGCGGGGGGGCGGGCTACGCAGTATTTT. Amino acids: CASSLELAGGRATQYF.

J is TRBJ2-6 and V is TRBV5-4; possibly TRBD2 for D (7 bases). Trimming removed 2 bases at V and 2 bases at J, with 11 bases between. Germline assignment: CDR1 SGHNT and CDR2 YYREEE (reference sequence). The CDR3 loop spans 16 amino acids. This CDR3 reads CASSLGGATGANVLTF. CDR3 nucleotides: TGTGCCAGCAGCTTAGGGGGGGCTACTGGGGCCAACGTCCTGACTTTC.

V is TRBV28 and J is TRBJ2-2, with TRBD2 matching over 9 bases. The CDR3 is 15 amino acids. Germline loops: CDR1 MDHEN, CDR2 SYDVKM. With V trimmed by 2 bases and J by 4 bases, 2 bases remained unmatched. CDR3: CASSLAGGPTGELFF. The DNA for the CDR3 is TGTGCCAGCAGTTTAGCGGGGGGGCCCACCGGGGAGCTGTTTTTT.

This rearrangement joins TRBV5-6 to TRBJ1-2; D uncertain. V dropped 2 bases and J dropped 7 bases, with 9 bases sitting between them. The germline gives CDR1 SGHDT, CDR2 YYEEEE. This CDR3 region has 12 residues. The CDR3 sequence: CASSFSGFGYTF. The CDR3 DNA is TGTGCCAGCAGCTTTTCAGGCTTTGGCTACACCTTC.

This CDR3 is CATSRDLLTEAFF. CDR3 coding DNA: TGTGCCACCAGCAGAGATCTACTCACTGAAGCTTTCTTT. V gene TRBV15 combines with J gene TRBJ1-1; D gene unclear. Trimming removed 0 bases at V and 4 bases at J, with 6 bases between. In germline, CDR1 is LNHNV, CDR2 YYDKDF (reference sequence). This CDR3 region has 13 residues.

The rearrangement joins TRBV19 to TRBJ2-7; TRBD1 aligns across 11 bases. The CDR3 covers 13 residues. V shed 6 bases, J shed 4 bases, and the junction held 2 bases outside the gene matches. Per the germline V gene, CDR1 is LNHDA and CDR2 is SQIVND (reference sequence). CDR3 bases: TGTGCCAGTAGCCGGGACAGGGGGTACGAGCAGTACTTC. Its protein is CASSRDRGYEQYF.

The gene calls are TRBV20-1 and TRBJ1-6; D is ambiguous. The V end lost 3 bases, the J end lost 14 bases, and 8 bases lay between the germline ends. This CDR3 is built from 10 residues. Germline loops: CDR1 DFQATT, CDR2 SNEGSKA (reference sequence). The CDR3 reads CSASLPALHF. The CDR3 nucleotides are TGCAGTGCTAGTCTGCCAGCCCTCCACTTT.

The chain combines TRBV7-9 with TRBJ1-6, with TRBD1 matching 7 bases. The CDR3 loop spans 16 amino acids. Germline V gene data show CDR1 as SEHNR and CDR2 as FQNEAQ (reference sequence). The trim removed 5 bases at V and 9 bases at J, leaving 13 bases unmatched. The CDR3 here is CASSNLGQALSSPLHF. The CDR3, as DNA: TGTGCCAGCAGCAATCTAGGACAGGCCTTGAGTTCACCCCTCCACTTT.

CDR3 nucleotide sequence: TGTGCCAGCAACCCCCAGGGGCCGGGGGAGACCCAGTACTTC. It encodes CASNPQGPGETQYF. The chain carries TRBV11-2 and TRBJ2-5; possible D gene TRBD1, 6 bases. Germline V CDR1 and CDR2: SGHAT, FQNNGV. Trimming cost V 7 bases and J 5 bases, with 17 bases left between them. The CDR3 has 14 amino acids.

This clone was picked up one time. This chain's CDR3 is CASSHGQYSGELFF. CDR3 DNA sequence: TGTGCCAGCAGCCACGGACAGTACTCCGGGGAGCTGTTTTTT. This chain joins TRBV11-2 and TRBJ2-2, with D tentatively TRBD1 (6 bases). The CDR3 runs 14 residues. Germline CDR1 is SGHAT and CDR2 is FQNNGV. Trimming shortened V by 5 bases and J by 6 bases, and 13 bases separated the two germline ends.

This sequence joins TRBV28 and TRBJ1-5; D remains unclear. The ends were cut back, 6 bases at V and 4 bases at J, with 22 bases in the middle. Germline assignment: CDR1 MDHEN and CDR2 SYDVKM. The CDR3 sequence is 17 residues long. CDR3 coding DNA: TGTGCCAGCAGACCTCCCGGAGGTACAAGCCGTAATCAGCCCCAGCATTTT. Its protein is CASRPPGGTSRNQPQHF.

The J gene is TRBJ2-5, the V gene TRBV28; 12 positions match TRBD2. V was pared by 8 bases and J by 2 bases, with 12 bases of the junction left unmatched. The V gene's germline CDR1 is MDHEN and CDR2 SYDVKM. This CDR3 spans 17 amino acids. This CDR3 reads CASPPRTSGEIQETQYF. As DNA, the CDR3 is TGTGCCAGCCCCCCCAGGACTAGCGGGGAGATACAAGAGACCCAGTACTTC. Looking up the rest from reference TRBV28 and TRBJ2-5 gives the full variable domain: DVKVTQSSRYLVKRTGEKVFLECVQDMDHENMFWYRQDPGLGLRLIYFSYDVKMKEKGDIPEGYSVSREKKERFSLILESASTNQTSMYLCASPPRTSGEIQETQYFGPGTRLLVL.

The J gene is TRBJ2-7, the V gene TRBV11-2, with no clear D. The germline gives CDR1 SGHAT, CDR2 FQNNGV. The CDR3 contains 14 residues. Trimming shortened V by 1 base and J by 0 bases, and 7 bases separated the two germline ends. CDR3 bases: TGTGCCAGCAGCTTAGCTAAGAGCTCCTACGAGCAGTACTTC. This translates into CASSLAKSSYEQYF. Using reference TRBV11-2 and TRBJ2-7 for the parts outside the CDR3, the full variable domain is EAGVAQSPRYKIIEKRQSVAFWCNPISGHATLYWYQQILGQGPKLLIQFQNNGVVDDSQLPKDRFSAERLKGVDSTLKIQPAKLEDSAVYLCASSLAKSSYEQYFGPGTRLTVT.

J is TRBJ2-7 and V is TRBV6-6, with TRBD2 matching over 13 bases. The germline gives CDR1 MNHNY, CDR2 SVGAGI (reference sequence). Trimming took 4 bases from V and 4 from J; bases not matched to a gene: 4. The CDR3 has 15 residues. The CDR3: CASSSTSGGGYEQYF. CDR3 in DNA: TGTGCCAGCAGTTCAACTAGCGGGGGGGGATACGAGCAGTACTTC.

The chain uses TRBV5-1 and TRBJ2-7; 10 nucleotides line up with TRBD2. CDR3 size: 15 residues. Germline V gene data show CDR1 as SGHRS and CDR2 as YFSETQ. Unmatched junction bases numbered 6, after V lost 5 bases and J lost 1 base. CDR3 residues: CASRTVAGGSYEQYF. CDR3 coding DNA: TGCGCCAGCAGGACCGTAGCGGGGGGTTCCTACGAGCAGTACTTC.